This TCR beta chain was captured by sequencing in a study of cytomegalovirus exposure and HLA in healthy donors. PCR was performed using 60 Vbeta and 13 Jbeta primers. Profiling relied on immunoSEQ multiplex PCR, and the TCRdb table lists in-frame clones only, not all of them. Of tens of thousands of clones listed, approximately 83% are singletons. Losses at the gene ends were 4 bases for V and 2 bases for J; bases not matched to a gene: 14. Germline CDR1 and CDR2: SGHRS and YFSETQ. The CDR3 extends over 17 amino acids. Of note for this clone: Its target is unknown.

Findings and limits, study-wide: Prediction of most subjects' HLA-A and HLA-B alleles by TCR beta sequences was reportedly accurate.

The chain combines TRBV5-1 with TRBJ2-5; 7 bases are a match to TRBD2. The clonotype originates from a man between 35 and 55 years old in good health and CMV-seronegative. Sequencing input: PBMCs. The CDR3 nucleotides read TGCGCCAGCAGCCGACGGACCGCCGGGACTATACAAGAGACCCAGTACTTC. Protein sequence: CASSRRTAGTIQETQYF.